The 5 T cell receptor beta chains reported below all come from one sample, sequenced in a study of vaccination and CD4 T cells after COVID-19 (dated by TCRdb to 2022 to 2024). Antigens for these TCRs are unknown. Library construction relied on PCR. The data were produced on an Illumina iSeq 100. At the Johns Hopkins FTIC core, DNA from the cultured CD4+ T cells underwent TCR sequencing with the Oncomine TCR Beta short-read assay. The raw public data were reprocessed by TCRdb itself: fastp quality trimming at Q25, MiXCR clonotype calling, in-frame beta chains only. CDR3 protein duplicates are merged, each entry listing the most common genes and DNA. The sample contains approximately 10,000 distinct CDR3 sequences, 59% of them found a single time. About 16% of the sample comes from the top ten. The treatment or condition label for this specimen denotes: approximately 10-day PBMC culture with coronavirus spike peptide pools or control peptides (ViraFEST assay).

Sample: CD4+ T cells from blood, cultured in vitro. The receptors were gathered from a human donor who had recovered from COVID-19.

The CDR3 bases are TGCGCCAGGCAGCCTGGCCAGGCGGGCTCCTACGAGCAGTACTTC. This translates into CARQPGQAGSYEQYF. The J gene is TRBJ2-7, the V gene TRBV10-1, with TRBD2 as a possible D gene (5 bases). Trimming stripped 9 bases from V and 0 bases from J, with 18 bases between. Germline-derived CDR1 and CDR2 are WNHNN and SYGVQD (reference sequence). This CDR3 contains 15 residues.

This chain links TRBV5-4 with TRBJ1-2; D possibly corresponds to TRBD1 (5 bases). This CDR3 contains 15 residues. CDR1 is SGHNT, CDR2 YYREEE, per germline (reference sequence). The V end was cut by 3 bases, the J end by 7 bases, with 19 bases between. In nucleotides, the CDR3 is TGTGCCAGCAGCTCACCGTTGGGACCGGGGGGTGGCTACACCTTC. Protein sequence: CASSSPLGPGGGYTF.

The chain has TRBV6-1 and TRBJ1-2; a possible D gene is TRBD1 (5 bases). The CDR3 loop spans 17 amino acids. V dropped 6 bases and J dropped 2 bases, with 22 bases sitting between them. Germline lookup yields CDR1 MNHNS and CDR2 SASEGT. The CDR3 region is CASRPSGTALGNYGYTF. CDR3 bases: TGTGCCAGCAGACCGTCCGGGACGGCCCTTGGAAACTATGGCTACACCTTC.

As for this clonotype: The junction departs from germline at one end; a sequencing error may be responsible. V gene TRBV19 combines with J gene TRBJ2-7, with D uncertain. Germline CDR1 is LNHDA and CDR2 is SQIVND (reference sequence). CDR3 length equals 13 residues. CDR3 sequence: CASKGPPRDLQHF. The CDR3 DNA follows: TGTGCCAGTAAGGGCCCCCCCCGAGACCTCCAGCACTTC.

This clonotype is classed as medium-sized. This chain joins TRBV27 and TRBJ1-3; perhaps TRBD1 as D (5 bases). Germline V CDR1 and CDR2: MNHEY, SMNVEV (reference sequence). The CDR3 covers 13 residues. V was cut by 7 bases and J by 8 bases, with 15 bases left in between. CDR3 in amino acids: CASKRVGGDTIYF. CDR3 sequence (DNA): TGTGCCAGCAAGAGGGTCGGGGGGGACACCATATATTTT.